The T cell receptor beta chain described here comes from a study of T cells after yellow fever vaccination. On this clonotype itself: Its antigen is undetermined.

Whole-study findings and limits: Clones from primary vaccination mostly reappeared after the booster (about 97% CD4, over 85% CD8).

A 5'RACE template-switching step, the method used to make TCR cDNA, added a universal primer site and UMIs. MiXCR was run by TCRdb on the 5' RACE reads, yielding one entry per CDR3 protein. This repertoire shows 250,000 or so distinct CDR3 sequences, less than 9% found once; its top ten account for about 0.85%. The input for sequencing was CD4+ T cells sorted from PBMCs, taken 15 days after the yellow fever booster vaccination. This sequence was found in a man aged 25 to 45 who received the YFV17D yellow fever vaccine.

CDR3 sequence: CASSPGTGRGNTEAFF. The CDR3 bases are TGTGCCAGCAGCCCCGGGACAGGGAGGGGGAACACTGAAGCTTTCTTT. This chain joins TRBV7-2 and TRBJ1-1; 9 positions agree with TRBD1. V was clipped by 5 bases and J by 1 base; unmatched bases: 8. The CDR3 is made up of 16 amino acids. From germline, CDR1 is SGHTA and CDR2 FQGNSA.